The 26 T cell receptor beta chains given below trace back to one sample, sequenced in a study of PD-1 blockade in classical Hodgkin lymphoma. Following autologous stem cell transplantation, relapse occurred in every patient, and exposure to brentuximab vedotin varied. Magnetic depletion of unwanted cells isolated CD4+ T cells from thawed PBMCs. Sequencing was performed with immunoSEQ multiplex PCR; in TCRdb, only in-frame clones are kept and a portion is missing. This repertoire shows 30,000 or so clones, 85% found once; its top ten account for about 2.2%. Sequences were derived from CD4+ T cells from blood, sampled at baseline. The origin of the receptors is a human donor with classical Hodgkin lymphoma.

The chain recombines TRBV6-5 with TRBJ1-5, with TRBD1 matching over 7 bases. CDR3 size: 15 residues. Trimming removed 7 bases from V and 0 bases from J; junction bases left unmatched: 6. Germline loops: CDR1 MNHEY, CDR2 SVGAGI. The CDR3, as DNA: TGTGCCAGCACTCCAGGGGGTAGTAGCAATCAGCCCCAGCATTTT. This codes for CASTPGGSSNQPQHF.

A few counts support this clone. The rearrangement uses TRBV7-9 and TRBJ1-2, with TRBD1 identical over 8 bases. J gave up 5 bases and V 0 bases, and 8 bases lay outside the gene matches. The germline gives CDR1 SEHNR, CDR2 FQNEAQ (reference sequence). The length of the CDR3 is 16 residues. The CDR3 sequence is CASSLALNDRGYGYTF. CDR3 nucleotides: TGTGCCAGCAGCTTAGCGCTTAACGACAGGGGTTATGGCTACACCTTC.

J is TRBJ2-7 and V is TRBV4-2, with D possibly called TRBD1 or TRBD2 (5 bases each). Germline V lookup: CDR1 LGHNA, CDR2 YNFKEQ. Trimming took off 1 base at V and 0 bases at J, with 10 bases between the two ends. The CDR3 contains 15 residues. Here the CDR3 reads CASSQVGAGSYEQYF. CDR3 nucleotides: TGTGCCAGCAGCCAAGTCGGGGCAGGCTCCTACGAGCAGTACTTC.

The chain combines TRBV10-2 with TRBJ2-7; 7 nucleotides line up with TRBD1. V was clipped by 6 bases and J by 11 bases; unmatched bases: 13. CDR3 length equals 13 residues. From germline, CDR1 is WSHSY and CDR2 SAAADI. The chain's CDR3 is CASRPGTASPEYF. The DNA of the CDR3 is TGCGCCAGCAGACCCGGGACAGCCAGCCCTGAGTACTTC.

The V gene is TRBV9, the J gene TRBJ2-5; D may match TRBD1 or TRBD2 (6 bases each). Germline-derived CDR1 and CDR2 are SGDLS and YYNGEE. The CDR3 consists of 17 residues. Trimming removed 3 bases at V and 2 bases at J, with 20 bases between. CDR3 amino acids: CASSESGARARQETQYF. The DNA for the CDR3 is TGTGCCAGCAGCGAGTCGGGGGCGCGGGCCAGACAAGAGACCCAGTACTTC.

The rearrangement links TRBV30 to TRBJ2-7; possibly TRBD1 for D (6 bases). The V gene's germline CDR1 is GTSNPN and CDR2 SVGIG (reference sequence). This CDR3 comprises 14 residues. Trimming shortened V by 5 bases and J by 2 bases, and 16 bases separated the two germline ends. CDR3 sequence: CAWAGRGQTYEQYF. The CDR3 nucleotides read TGTGCCTGGGCCGGACGGGGACAAACCTACGAGCAGTACTTC.

The chain employs TRBV9 and TRBJ2-3, with no clear D. The germline gives CDR1 SGDLS, CDR2 YYNGEE. This CDR3 contains 15 residues. V was pared by 7 bases and J by 3 bases, with 18 bases between. The CDR3, as DNA: TGTGCCAGCGGCGATGCCGTCTCCACAACAGATACGCAGTATTTT. Its translation is CASGDAVSTTDTQYF.

The genes are TRBV5-6 and TRBJ2-1; D gene ambiguous. Germline CDR1 SGHDT, CDR2 YYEEEE. Trimming took 4 bases from V and 0 from J, leaving 17 bases between them. The CDR3 spans 17 residues. The DNA for the CDR3 is TGTGCCAGCAGCCTAAAGCCTGGGTTAAGCTCCTACAATGAGCAGTTCTTC. The encoded protein is CASSLKPGLSSYNEQFF. Full variable domain (outside the CDR3, taken from reference TRBV5-6 and TRBJ2-1): DAGVTQSPTHLIKTRGQQVTLRCSPKSGHDTVSWYQQALGQGPQFIFQYYEEEERQRGNFPDRFSGHQFPNYSSELNVNALLLGDSALYLCASSLKPGLSSYNEQFFGPGTRLTVL.

This sequence joins TRBV7-9 and TRBJ1-6; D unresolved. Germline-derived CDR1 and CDR2 are SEHNR and FQNEAQ (reference sequence). Trimming left V 6 bases short and J 4 bases short, with 13 bases between. The CDR3 runs 15 residues. The CDR3 nucleotides read TGTGCCAGCAGTCCTCAGAGAAATTATAATTCACCCCTCCACTTT. It is translated as CASSPQRNYNSPLHF.

CDR3 bases: TGTGCCAGCTCACGAGTTGCAACTAATGAAAAACTGTTTTTT. Amino acids: CASSRVATNEKLFF. This chain uses TRBV18 with TRBJ1-4; no definite D call. CDR1 is KGHSH and CDR2 is LQKENI in the germline V gene. The CDR3 is 14 residues long. Trimming removed 4 bases at V and 0 bases at J, with 6 bases between.

The chain joins TRBV6-6 to TRBJ2-7, with a possible D match to TRBD1 (5 bases). Germline CDR1 is MNHNY and CDR2 is SVGAGI (reference sequence). The ends were cut back, 2 bases at V and 2 bases at J, with 7 bases in the middle. The CDR3 is 13 amino acids. CDR3: CASSYGATYEQYF. For the CDR3, the DNA is TGTGCCAGCAGTTACGGGGCTACCTACGAGCAGTACTTC.

The J gene is TRBJ2-3, the V gene TRBV7-9; D ambiguous. Trimming removed 1 base at V and 0 bases at J, with 11 bases between. Germline V gene data show CDR1 as SEHNR and CDR2 as FQNEAQ (reference sequence). The CDR3 runs to 16 residues. The CDR3 sequence is CASSLGVGFSTDTQYF. The CDR3 nucleotides are TGTGCCAGCAGCTTAGGTGTGGGTTTCAGCACAGATACGCAGTATTTT.

The V call is TRBV5-1, the J call TRBJ1-5; weak D call: TRBD1 (6 bases). The CDR3 is made up of 15 amino acids. CDR1 is SGHRS and CDR2 is YFSETQ in the germline V gene. V was clipped by 0 bases and J by 2 bases, with 9 bases between them. The CDR3 here is CASSLEGVGNQPQHF. CDR3 sequence (DNA): TGCGCCAGCAGCTTGGAGGGGGTAGGCAATCAGCCCCAGCATTTT. The full variable domain, with the rest looked up from reference TRBV5-1 and TRBJ1-5, is KAGVTQTPRYLIKTRGQQVTLSCSPISGHRSVSWYQQTPGQGLQFLFEYFSETQRNKGNFPGRFSGRQFSNSRSEMNVSTLELGDSALYLCASSLEGVGNQPQHFGDGTRLSIL.

The chain recombines TRBV11-3 with TRBJ2-1, with a weak D call TRBD1 (6 bases). Trimming left V 5 bases short and J 5 bases short, with 13 bases between. The CDR3 covers 14 residues. Germline values: CDR1 SGHNT, CDR2 YENEEA. The CDR3 DNA is TGTGCCAGCAGCATACAGACAGGTCACAATGAGCAGTTCTTC. It is translated as CASSIQTGHNEQFF.

The sample holds one count of this clone. The chain combines TRBV29-1 with TRBJ1-2, with 8 bases matching TRBD1. CDR3 size: 16 residues. The V segment lost 1 base and the J segment 3 bases; nucleotides outside the gene matches: 10. The germline V gene has CDR1 SQVTM and CDR2 ANQGSEA. For the CDR3, the DNA is TGCAGCGTTGAAGGGTGGGACAGGATGACAGACTATGGCTACACCTTC. This translates into CSVEGWDRMTDYGYTF.

The gene calls are TRBV5-4 and TRBJ2-1; TRBD2 is a possible D gene (5 bases). The CDR3 spans 13 residues. V was trimmed by 5 bases and J by 9 bases, leaving 15 bases between them. The V gene's germline CDR1 is SGHNT and CDR2 YYREEE (reference sequence). The CDR3 DNA reads TGTGCCAGCAGAAGAACGGACTGGAGTGAGCAGTTCTTC. Translated, it gives CASRRTDWSEQFF.

The chain has TRBV30 and TRBJ1-1; a weak D match, TRBD1 (5 bases). This CDR3 is built from 14 residues. Trimming pared 4 bases from V and 1 base from J, leaving 13 bases between. CDR1 and CDR2 from the germline V gene are GTSNPN and SVGIG (reference sequence). The CDR3 sequence is CAWTRFTGNTEAFF. DNA for the CDR3: TGTGCCTGGACCCGCTTCACAGGGAACACTGAAGCTTTCTTT.

This sequence joins TRBV4-1 and TRBJ2-7, with D possibly TRBD2 on 6 matching bases. This CDR3 is 13 amino acids long. Germline CDR1 and CDR2: MGHRA and YSYEKL. V was trimmed by 3 bases and J by 3 bases, leaving 9 bases between them. CDR3 coding DNA: TGCGCCAGCAGCCACGGGAGCGGCTACGAGCAGTACTTC. Translation gives CASSHGSGYEQYF.

V is TRBV10-3 and J is TRBJ2-7; possible D gene TRBD2, 7 bases. CDR3 size: 17 residues. V gave up 2 bases and J gave up 3 bases, with 20 bases separating them. Germline CDR1 reads ENHRY; CDR2 reads SYGVKD. In nucleotides, the CDR3 is TGTGCCATCAGTGAGGCCTGGGGGGGCAGGGAGGACTACGAGCAGTACTTC. It codes for CAISEAWGGREDYEQYF.

The J gene is TRBJ2-7, the V gene TRBV2; 8 bases are a match to TRBD2. Germline assignment: CDR1 SNHLY and CDR2 FYNNEI. V trimming: 8 bases; J trimming: 2 bases; junction bases outside the gene matches: 5. The CDR3 totals 13 residues. As DNA, the CDR3 is TGTGCCAGCGGTATACTAGCGGCCTACGAGCAGTACTTC. This sequence encodes CASGILAAYEQYF.

This chain uses TRBV14 with TRBJ1-1; 7 positions agree with TRBD1. Germline-derived CDR1 and CDR2 are SGHDN and FVKESK. V shed 5 bases, J shed 0 bases, and the junction held 0 bases outside the gene matches. The CDR3 has 13 amino acids. DNA for the CDR3: TGTGCCAGCAGCAGGGGGCTGAACACTGAAGCTTTCTTT. It yields the protein CASSRGLNTEAFF.

The chain combines TRBV4-3 with TRBJ2-3; D ambiguous. The V end was cut by 4 bases, the J end by 5 bases, with 13 bases between. CDR3 length: 14 amino acids. The germline CDR1 and CDR2 sequences are LGHNA and YSLEER. The CDR3 sequence: CASSPKPFGDTQYF. The CDR3 nucleotides are TGCGCCAGCAGCCCCAAGCCCTTCGGAGATACGCAGTATTTT.

This chain connects TRBV4-2 to TRBJ2-2; no clear D. CDR3 size: 12 residues. The germline V and J ends were trimmed by 0 bases and 8 bases, with 4 bases remaining between them. Germline-derived CDR1 and CDR2 are LGHNA and YNFKEQ. The CDR3 region is CASSQDIGELFF. In DNA, the CDR3 is TGTGCCAGCAGCCAAGATATAGGGGAGCTGTTTTTT.

The chain carries TRBV28 and TRBJ2-7; TRBD1 aligns across 9 bases. V was pared by 5 bases and J by 0 bases, with 5 bases of the junction left unmatched. This CDR3 has 15 amino acids. Germline CDR1 reads MDHEN; CDR2 reads SYDVKM. The CDR3 is CASSPPDRGSYEQYF. The DNA for the CDR3 is TGTGCCAGCAGTCCCCCGGACAGGGGCTCCTACGAGCAGTACTTC.

This clone was counted only a few times. The V gene is TRBV5-1, the J gene TRBJ1-1, with D perhaps TRBD1 (6 bases). V lost 4 bases and J lost 3, with 10 bases in between. Germline lookup yields CDR1 SGHRS and CDR2 YFSETQ. This CDR3 has 13 amino acids. CDR3 amino acids: CASSTQGDTEAFF. Here the CDR3 DNA reads TGCGCCAGCAGCACACAGGGAGACACTGAAGCTTTCTTT.

V gene TRBV11-3 combines with J gene TRBJ2-1, with 10 bases that match TRBD2. The germline V gene encodes CDR1 SGHNT and CDR2 YENEEA. V shed 4 bases, J shed 6 bases, and the junction held 3 bases outside the gene matches. The CDR3 is 14 amino acids. In nucleotides, the CDR3 is TGTGCCAGCAGCTCCTTAGCGGGAGGCAATGAGCAGTTCTTC. Translation gives CASSSLAGGNEQFF.